What follows are 23 T cell receptor beta chains derived from one specimen sequenced in a study of T-cell memory formation after mild COVID-19. MiXCR, run by TCRdb on the 5' RACE reads, gives a single entry per CDR3 protein. This sample has 380,000 or so distinct CDR3 sequences, with 14% found just once. The sample was PBMCs or a T cell subset sorted from them (not recorded which). These receptors were collected from a man younger than 30 who had mild COVID-19 (a few samples of this study predate the infection). Cell type and time point are not known.

This clonotype has more than one count but fewer than ten. This chain uses TRBV29-1 with TRBJ2-4; TRBD2 matches at 9 bases. The CDR3 sequence is 13 residues long. The junction had 5 bases not matched to a gene; V was cut back by 6 bases and J by 5 bases. Germline loops: CDR1 SQVTM, CDR2 ANQGSEA. CDR3 nucleotide sequence: TGCAGCGTGCGGGGGGGGCAGGAAAACATTCAGTACTTC. Translating it yields CSVRGGQENIQYF.

The gene calls are TRBV20-1 and TRBJ2-7; TRBD1 is a possible D gene (6 bases). CDR1 and CDR2 from the germline V gene are DFQATT and SNEGSKA (reference sequence). The CDR3 sequence is 11 residues long. The germline V and J ends were trimmed by 1 base and 8 bases, with 9 bases remaining between them. The CDR3 nucleotides are TGCAGTGCTAGAGGGACAGACAAGCAGTACTTC. It encodes CSARGTDKQYF.

V and J are TRBV6-5 and TRBJ1-2; D perhaps matches TRBD1 (5 bases). Deletions cut 4 bases from V and 5 bases from J, with 20 bases between. The CDR3 is made up of 16 amino acids. Germline loops: CDR1 MNHEY, CDR2 SVGAGI. CDR3: CASSSPGTPSVYGYTF. The CDR3, as DNA: TGTGCCAGCAGTTCTCCTGGGACTCCTTCTGTGTATGGCTACACCTTC.

This clonotype appeared a few times. The V call is TRBV18, the J call TRBJ2-5; 9 nucleotides align to TRBD1. V shed 6 bases, J shed 10 bases, and the junction held 12 bases outside the gene matches. Germline CDR1 and CDR2: KGHSH and LQKENI. This CDR3 has 14 residues. CDR3 sequence (DNA): TGTGCCAGCTCCCCCTGGACAGGGGCCCCGAACCAGTACTTC. Protein product: CASSPWTGAPNQYF.

At least ten counts were recorded for this clonotype. The rearrangement uses TRBV5-1 and TRBJ2-5, with 7 bases identical to TRBD1. This CDR3 has 14 amino acids. Trimming took 2 bases from V and 4 from J; bases not matched to a gene: 5. From germline, CDR1 is SGHRS and CDR2 YFSETQ. The CDR3 DNA reads as TGCGCCAGCAGCTTCCGGACAGGAGTAGAGACCCAGTACTTC. Translated, it gives CASSFRTGVETQYF.

The CDR3 protein is CASSSGAGGAYEQYF. The CDR3 coding sequence is TGTGCCAGCAGCTCGGGGGCGGGGGGTGCTTACGAGCAGTACTTC. V and J are TRBV7-2 and TRBJ2-7, with 8 bases matching TRBD2. There are 15 residues in the CDR3. Trimming cost V 4 bases and J 4 bases; bases outside gene matches: 9. The germline gives CDR1 SGHTA, CDR2 FQGNSA.

This chain links TRBV20-1 with TRBJ1-1; a possible D gene is TRBD1 (5 bases). Germline CDR1 and CDR2: DFQATT and SNEGSKA (reference sequence). The CDR3 sequence is 11 residues long. CDR3 DNA sequence: TGCAGGACAGTCTTAAACACTGAAGCTTTCTTT. Amino acid sequence: CRTVLNTEAFF.

This clonotype has only a few counts. This chain uses TRBV4-3 with TRBJ1-5; TRBD1 matches at 9 bases. Germline trimming cut 4 bases from V and 6 bases from J; bases unmatched to any gene: 7. The CDR3 is 15 amino acids. Looked up from germline, CDR1 is LGHNA and CDR2 is YSLEER. CDR3 sequence: CASSPGQGIGQPQHF. The CDR3 DNA reads as TGCGCCAGCAGCCCGGGACAGGGTATCGGTCAGCCCCAGCATTTT.

This clonotype was picked up a small number of times. This sequence joins TRBV5-1 and TRBJ1-5; no definite D call. The CDR3 is 14 amino acids. The germline V gene has CDR1 SGHRS and CDR2 YFSETQ. Trimming removed 1 base from V and 4 bases from J, with 9 bases in between. CDR3 coding DNA: TGCGCCAGCAGCTTGACGCCGGCGAATCAGCCCCAGCATTTT. Encoded protein: CASSLTPANQPQHF. The complete variable domain, with remaining parts taken from reference TRBV5-1 and TRBJ1-5, reads KAGVTQTPRYLIKTRGQQVTLSCSPISGHRSVSWYQQTPGQGLQFLFEYFSETQRNKGNFPGRFSGRQFSNSRSEMNVSTLELGDSALYLCASSLTPANQPQHFGDGTRLSIL.

The rearrangement joins TRBV5-1 to TRBJ2-1, with D maybe TRBD1 (5 bases). CDR1 and CDR2 (germline): SGHRS, YFSETQ. This CDR3 spans 13 amino acids. Trimming pared 5 bases from V and 7 bases from J, leaving 13 bases between. CDR3 DNA: TGCGCCAGCAGGCCCTTGGCAGGGAATGAGCAGTTCTTC. Its translation is CASRPLAGNEQFF.

This clonotype was seen a few times. V usage is TRBV18 and J usage is TRBJ2-1; D remains unclear. The germline CDR1 and CDR2 sequences are KGHSH and LQKENI. Trimming cost V 3 bases and J 6 bases, with 15 bases left between them. This CDR3 is built from 15 residues. This CDR3 is CASSPSSRPTNEQFF. Written as DNA, the CDR3 is TGTGCCAGCTCACCGAGCAGCCGACCAACCAATGAGCAGTTCTTC.

This clonotype came up a few times. The chain couples TRBV20-1 to TRBJ2-1; 12 nucleotides match TRBD2. V dropped 2 bases and J dropped 4; count of bases not matched to a gene: 3. Germline assignment: CDR1 DFQATT and CDR2 SNEGSKA (reference sequence). The CDR3 contains 15 residues. CDR3 region: CSARLAGGFYNEQFF. The DNA for the CDR3 is TGCAGTGCTAGACTAGCGGGGGGGTTTTACAATGAGCAGTTCTTC.

Here the CDR3 DNA reads TGTGCCAGCAGCCAATCCCAGGCCCCCGCGGGCACAGATACGCAGTATTTT. Protein product: CASSQSQAPAGTDTQYF. The chain recombines TRBV4-2 with TRBJ2-3; D not resolved. The length of the CDR3 is 17 residues. CDR1 is LGHNA and CDR2 is YNFKEQ in the germline V gene. Trimming removed 2 bases from V and 1 base from J, with 16 bases in between.

The gene calls are TRBV30 and TRBJ1-2, with D hard to call. Trimming cost V 5 bases and J 6 bases, with 13 bases left between them. The CDR3 runs 12 residues. Germline CDR1 and CDR2: GTSNPN and SVGIG (reference sequence). CDR3 in amino acids: CAWDGWEDGYTF. The CDR3 DNA follows: TGTGCCTGGGATGGGTGGGAAGATGGCTACACCTTC.

The chain carries TRBV7-9 and TRBJ2-1; D is unclear. V was shortened by 2 bases and J by 4 bases, with 12 bases between the two germline ends. This CDR3 region has 15 residues. The germline V gene encodes CDR1 SEHNR and CDR2 FQNEAQ (reference sequence). Here the CDR3 reads CASSLQGDGYNEQFF. The CDR3 DNA reads TGTGCCAGCAGCTTACAAGGTGACGGATACAATGAGCAGTTCTTC.

This clonotype was seen a few times. The genes are TRBV5-1 and TRBJ2-1; D is uncertain. Germline V gives CDR1 SGHRS, CDR2 YFSETQ. This CDR3 comprises 16 residues. V was shortened by 4 bases and J by 0 bases, with 14 bases between the two germline ends. CDR3 DNA sequence: TGCGCCAGCAGCCTCAACGTCCAGAGCTCCTACAATGAGCAGTTCTTC. Translated, it gives CASSLNVQSSYNEQFF.

This sequence joins TRBV5-1 and TRBJ1-6; the match to TRBD1 covers 9 bases. The CDR3 has 16 residues. J was trimmed by 8 bases and V by 0 bases; bases with no gene match: 6. CDR1 and CDR2 (germline): SGHRS, YFSETQ. DNA of the CDR3: TGCGCCAGCAGCTTGGGGGGGACAGGGATGGATTCACCCCTCCACTTT. Its translation is CASSLGGTGMDSPLHF.

This clonotype was observed a few times. The V and J genes are TRBV20-1 and TRBJ2-2, with D perhaps TRBD1 or TRBD2 (5 bases each). The germline V and J ends were trimmed by 5 bases and 0 bases, with 10 bases remaining between them. The CDR3 length is 14 residues. Germline V gene data show CDR1 as DFQATT and CDR2 as SNEGSKA (reference sequence). CDR3 amino acids: CSARGPTNTGELFF. The CDR3 nucleotides read TGCAGTGCTCGGGGCCCTACGAACACCGGGGAGCTGTTTTTT.

This clonotype occurred a few times. The V and J genes are TRBV6-6 and TRBJ2-3; D gene uncertain. The CDR3 has 13 residues. The germline V gene has CDR1 MNHNY and CDR2 SVGAGI (reference sequence). The ends were cut back, 7 bases at V and 3 bases at J, with 11 bases in the middle. CDR3 residues: CASIDQVTDTQYF. CDR3 bases: TGTGCCAGCATTGACCAAGTAACAGATACGCAGTATTTT.

The V call is TRBV6-1, the J call TRBJ1-2; no definite D call. Trimming removed 6 bases from V and 2 bases from J, with 10 bases in between. This CDR3 contains 13 residues. Germline CDR1 reads MNHNS; CDR2 reads SASEGT. DNA for the CDR3: TGTGCCAGCAGGGAAAGTCAGAACTATGGCTACACCTTC. Encoded protein: CASRESQNYGYTF.

The chain carries TRBV5-8 and TRBJ2-3; D is possibly TRBD2 (6 bases). The germline V and J ends were trimmed by 0 bases and 4 bases, with 12 bases remaining between them. Germline values: CDR1 SGHTS, CDR2 YDEGEE. This CDR3 has 15 residues. The CDR3 DNA sequence: TGTGCCAGCAGCTTGGGGGGACTGCAACCAGATACGCAGTATTTT. Translation: CASSLGGLQPDTQYF.

This clonotype was counted only a few times. V and J are TRBV24-1 and TRBJ2-3; 8 bases map to TRBD2. Germline CDR1 reads KGHDR; CDR2 reads SFDVKD. This CDR3 comprises 14 residues. V lost 4 bases to trimming and J lost 4 bases; unmatched junction nucleotides: 3. The CDR3: CATSDRGGPDTQYF. The DNA of the CDR3 is TGTGCCACCAGTGACCGGGGGGGCCCAGATACGCAGTATTTT.

The chain couples TRBV10-3 to TRBJ2-3, with D uncertain. There are 15 residues in the CDR3. Germline V gene sequence: CDR1 ENHRY, CDR2 SYGVKD. V was trimmed by 2 bases and J by 3 bases, leaving 12 bases between them. For the CDR3, the DNA is TGTGCCATCAGTGAGAGTCGGGCTAGAACAGATACGCAGTATTTT. Protein: CAISESRARTDTQYF.